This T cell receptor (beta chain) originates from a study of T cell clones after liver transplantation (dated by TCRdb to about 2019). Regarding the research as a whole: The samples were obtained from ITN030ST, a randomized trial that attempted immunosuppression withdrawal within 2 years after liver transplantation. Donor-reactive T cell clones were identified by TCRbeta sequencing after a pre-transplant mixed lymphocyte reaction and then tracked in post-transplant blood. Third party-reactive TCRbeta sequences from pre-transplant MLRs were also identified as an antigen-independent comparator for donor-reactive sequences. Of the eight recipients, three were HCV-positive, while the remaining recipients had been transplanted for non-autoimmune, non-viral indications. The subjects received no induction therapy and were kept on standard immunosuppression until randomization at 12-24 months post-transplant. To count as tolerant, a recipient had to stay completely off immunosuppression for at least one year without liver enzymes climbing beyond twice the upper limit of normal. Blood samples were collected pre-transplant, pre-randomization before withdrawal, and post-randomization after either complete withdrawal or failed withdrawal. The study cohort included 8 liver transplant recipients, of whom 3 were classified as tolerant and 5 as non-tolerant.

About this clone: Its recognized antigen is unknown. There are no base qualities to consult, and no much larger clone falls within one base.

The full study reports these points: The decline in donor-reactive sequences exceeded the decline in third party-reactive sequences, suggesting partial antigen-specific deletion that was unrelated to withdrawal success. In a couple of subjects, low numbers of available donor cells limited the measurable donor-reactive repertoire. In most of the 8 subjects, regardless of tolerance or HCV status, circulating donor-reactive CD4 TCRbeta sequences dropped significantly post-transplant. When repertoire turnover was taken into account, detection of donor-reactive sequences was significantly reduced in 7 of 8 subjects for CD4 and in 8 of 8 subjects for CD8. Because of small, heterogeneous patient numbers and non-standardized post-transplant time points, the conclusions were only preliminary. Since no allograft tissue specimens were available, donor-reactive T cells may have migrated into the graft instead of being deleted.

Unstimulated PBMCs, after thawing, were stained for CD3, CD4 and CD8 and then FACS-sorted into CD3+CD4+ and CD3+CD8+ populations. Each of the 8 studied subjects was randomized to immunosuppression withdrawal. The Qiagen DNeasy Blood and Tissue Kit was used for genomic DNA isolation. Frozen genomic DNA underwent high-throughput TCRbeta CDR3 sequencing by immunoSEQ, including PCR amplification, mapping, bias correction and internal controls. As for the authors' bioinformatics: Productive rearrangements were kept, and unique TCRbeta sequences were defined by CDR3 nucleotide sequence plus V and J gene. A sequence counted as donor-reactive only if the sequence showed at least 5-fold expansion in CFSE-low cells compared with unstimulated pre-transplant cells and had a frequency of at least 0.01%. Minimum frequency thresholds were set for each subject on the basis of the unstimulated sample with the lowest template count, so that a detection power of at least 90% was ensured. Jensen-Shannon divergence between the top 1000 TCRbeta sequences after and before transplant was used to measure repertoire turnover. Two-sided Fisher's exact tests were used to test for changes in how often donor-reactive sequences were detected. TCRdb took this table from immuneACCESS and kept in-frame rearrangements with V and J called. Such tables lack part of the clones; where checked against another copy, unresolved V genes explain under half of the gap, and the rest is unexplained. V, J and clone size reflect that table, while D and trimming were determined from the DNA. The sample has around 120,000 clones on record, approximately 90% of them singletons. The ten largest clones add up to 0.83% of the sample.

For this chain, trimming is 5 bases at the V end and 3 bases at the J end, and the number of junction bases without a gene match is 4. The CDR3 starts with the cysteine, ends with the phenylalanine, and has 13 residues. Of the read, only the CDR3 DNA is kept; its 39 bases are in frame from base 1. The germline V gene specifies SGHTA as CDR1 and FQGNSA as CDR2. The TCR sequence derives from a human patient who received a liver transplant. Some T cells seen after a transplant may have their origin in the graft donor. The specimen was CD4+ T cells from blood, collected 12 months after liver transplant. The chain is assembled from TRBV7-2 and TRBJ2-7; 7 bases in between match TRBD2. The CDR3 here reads CASSPTGGYEQYF. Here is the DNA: TGTGCCAGCAGCCCGACGGGGGGCTACGAGCAGTACTTC.